This T cell receptor (beta chain) was sequenced for a study of early T cells in non-severe SARS-CoV-2 infection. Whole-study context: From unsorted whole blood, bulk RNA was sequenced, and the chains remained unpaired. General study findings and limits: VDJdb matches were skewed toward anti-spike CD8 T cell responses.

Tagging with unique molecular identifiers was applied to individual cDNA molecules. TCRdb redid the calling of the 5' RACE reads with MiXCR, one entry per CDR3 protein. The sample has 100,000 to 130,000 distinct CDR3 sequences, more than 9.5% seen once. This CDR3 has 13 residues. Per the germline V gene, CDR1 is MNHEY and CDR2 is SMNVEV (reference sequence). The V segment lost 10 bases and the J segment 5 bases; nucleotides outside the gene matches: 9. This clonotype showed up many times. What it binds is unknown. This chain uses TRBV27 with TRBJ2-7; 9 positions agree with TRBD1. The receptor was isolated from an adult who was a healthcare worker with PCR-confirmed SARS-CoV-2 infection or an uninfected control (not recorded which). The sequenced sample consisted of whole blood. The CDR3: CATGRTGVNEQYF. CDR3 nucleotides: TGTGCCACCGGTAGGACAGGGGTGAACGAGCAGTACTTC.